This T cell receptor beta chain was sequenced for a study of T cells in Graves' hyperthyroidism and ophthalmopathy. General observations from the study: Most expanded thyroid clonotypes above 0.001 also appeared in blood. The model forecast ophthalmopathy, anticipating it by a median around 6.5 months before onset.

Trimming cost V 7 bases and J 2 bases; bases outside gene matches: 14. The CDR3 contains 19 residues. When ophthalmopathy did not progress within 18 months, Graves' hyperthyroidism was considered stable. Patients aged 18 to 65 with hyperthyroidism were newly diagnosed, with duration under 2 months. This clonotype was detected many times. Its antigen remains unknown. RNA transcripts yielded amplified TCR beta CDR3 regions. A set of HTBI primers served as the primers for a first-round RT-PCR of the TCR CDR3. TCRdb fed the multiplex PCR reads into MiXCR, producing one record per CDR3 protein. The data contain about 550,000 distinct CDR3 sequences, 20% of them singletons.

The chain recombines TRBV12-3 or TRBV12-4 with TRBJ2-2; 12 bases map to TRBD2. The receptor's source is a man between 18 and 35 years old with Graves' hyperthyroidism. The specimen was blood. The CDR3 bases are TGTGCCAGCACTTTGGACAGGGTGACTAGCGGGGGAAACACCGGGGAGCTGTTTTTT. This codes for CASTLDRVTSGGNTGELFF.